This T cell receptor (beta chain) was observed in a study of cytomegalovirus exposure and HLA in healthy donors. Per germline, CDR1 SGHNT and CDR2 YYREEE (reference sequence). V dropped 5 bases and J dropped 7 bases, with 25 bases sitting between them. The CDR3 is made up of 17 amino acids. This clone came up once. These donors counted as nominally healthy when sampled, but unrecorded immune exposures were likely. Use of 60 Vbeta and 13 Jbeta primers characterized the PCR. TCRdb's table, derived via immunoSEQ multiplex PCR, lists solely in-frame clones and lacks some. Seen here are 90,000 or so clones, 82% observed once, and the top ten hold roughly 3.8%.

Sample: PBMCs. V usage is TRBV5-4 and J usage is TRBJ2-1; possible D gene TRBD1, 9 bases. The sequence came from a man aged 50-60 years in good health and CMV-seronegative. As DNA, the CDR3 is TGTGCCAGCAGTCCCGGGACAGGGCTAGCGGGTCGGAATGAGCAGTTCTTC. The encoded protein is CASSPGTGLAGRNEQFF.